This TCR beta chain was sequenced in a study of OX40 agonist ivuxolimab in advanced cancers. Across the study: A mean age of roughly 62 years, range roughly 20 to 79, was recorded, and 80% to 90% were male. Study-level findings and limits: In general, CD8+ T cells held more expanded clones than CD4+ did, on average.

The CDR3 consists of 14 residues. V gave up 6 bases and J gave up 2 bases, with 14 bases separating them. Germline CDR1 SGHTA, CDR2 FQGNSA. Turning to this clone: Antigen specificity is unknown.

This table comes from immunoSEQ multiplex PCR, and its TCRdb copy is limited to in-frame clones, with some not included. Of approximately 72,000 clones in the sample, about 90% were seen once. The J gene is TRBJ2-7, the V gene TRBV7-2, with D tentatively TRBD1 or TRBD2 (6 bases each). The receptor was isolated from an adult with an advanced solid tumor such as melanoma, head and neck, liver or kidney cancer. This sample comprised CD4+ or CD8+ T cells sorted from blood, obtained in a trial of the OX40 agonist ivuxolimab. The CDR3 region is CASRGGHGPYEQYF. DNA for the CDR3: TGTGCCAGCAGGGGGGGACACGGGCCCTACGAGCAGTACTTC.